The rows below give T cell receptor beta chains drawn from one sample of a study of blood T cell repertoires in COVID-19. The method was immunoSEQ multiplex PCR; TCRdb's version includes in-frame clones alone and lacks a portion of them. The sample lists more than 65,000 clones, approximately 85% occurring once. Sequencing used peripheral blood. Receptor source: a man aged 80 or over with acute or convalescent COVID-19. CDR3s include the opening cysteine and the closing phenylalanine or tryptophan. Fields, in order: D gene, J gene, clone size, V gene, CDR3 protein, CDR3 DNA. A D gene is named only where the DNA matches it firmly. A row's size may be missing; if present it is once, few, many or a size class.

TRBD2 | TRBJ2-1 | NA | TRBV7-2 | CASSSSGTRQAEQFF | TGTGCCAGCAGCTCTTCCGGGACTAGACAAGCCGAGCAGTTCTTC
TRBD1 | TRBJ1-2 | NA | TRBV7-9 | CASSFDREGYTF | TGTGCCAGCAGCTTCGACAGGGAAGGCTACACCTTC
TRBD1 | TRBJ2-1 | NA | TRBV7-9 | CAVQGANEQFF | TGTGCCGTACAGGGGGCGAATGAGCAGTTCTTC
NA | TRBJ2-1 | NA | TRBV4-3 | CASSQERHYNEQFF | TGCGCCAGCAGCCAAGAGCGGCATTACAATGAGCAGTTCTTC
TRBD1 | TRBJ1-2 | few | TRBV3-1/TRBV3-2 | CASSPTGEGYTF | TGTGCCAGCAGCCCCACAGGGGAGGGCTACACCTTC
NA | TRBJ2-7 | NA | TRBV6-1 | CASSDVGRGYYSYEQYF | TGTGCCAGCAGTGACGTCGGCCGGGGATACTACTCCTACGAGCAGTACTTC
NA | TRBJ2-2 | NA | TRBV21-1 | CASSRKGTSGGWNTGELFF | TGTGCCAGCAGCCGGAAAGGGACTAGCGGGGGGTGGAACACCGGGGAGCTGTTTTTT
TRBD1 | TRBJ1-2 | NA | TRBV27 | CASRLDRDYGYTF | TGTGCCAGCAGGCTAGACAGGGACTATGGCTACACCTTC
NA | TRBJ2-1 | few | TRBV18 | CASSPPRGFAYNEQFF | TGTGCCAGCTCACCACCTCGGGGGTTCGCCTACAATGAGCAGTTCTTC
NA | TRBJ1-2 | NA | TRBV21-1 | CASSKPGGSGYGYTF | TGTGCCAGCAGCAAACCAGGGGGCTCGGGCTATGGCTACACCTTC
TRBD1 | TRBJ1-4 | NA | TRBV19 | CASSWVSTGNNEKLFF | TGTGCCAGTAGTTGGGTATCGACAGGGAATAATGAAAAACTGTTTTTT
TRBD1 | TRBJ2-1 | NA | TRBV5-1 | CASRLDRDEQFF | TGCGCCAGCAGACTGGACAGGGATGAGCAGTTCTTC
TRBD1 | TRBJ2-3 | NA | TRBV6-2/TRBV6-3 | CASSYWGQGPDTQYF | TGTGCCAGCAGTTACTGGGGACAGGGCCCAGATACGCAGTATTTT
TRBD1 | TRBJ2-7 | NA | TRBV27 | CASSFSGQGWEQYF | TGTGCCAGCAGTTTTTCGGGACAGGGGTGGGAGCAGTACTTC
TRBD1 | TRBJ2-7 | NA | TRBV5-1 | CASRTTGGATYEQYF | TGCGCCAGCAGAACCACAGGGGGCGCTACGTACGAGCAGTACTTC
NA | TRBJ2-2 | once | TRBV7-3 | CASSLTANTGELFF | TGTGCCAGCAGCTTGACAGCGAACACCGGGGAGCTGTTTTTT
NA | TRBJ1-1 | NA | TRBV28 | CASTLIVREDAFF | TGTGCCAGCACCCTAATAGTCAGGGAGGACGCTTTCTTT
NA | TRBJ2-7 | NA | TRBV11-1 | CASSHAGTTPREQYF | TGTGCCAGCAGCCACGCCGGGACAACACCTCGCGAGCAGTACTTC
TRBD1 | TRBJ1-4 | NA | TRBV28 | CASTSPQGARGYIKLFF | TGTGCCAGCACCTCCCCCCAGGGGGCTCGCGGGTATATAAAACTGTTTTTT
NA | TRBJ2-1 | few | TRBV5-6 | CASSLQESSYNEQFF | TGTGCCAGCAGCTTGCAGGAAAGCTCCTACAATGAGCAGTTCTTC
NA | TRBJ1-4 | NA | TRBV30 | CAWDFGEKLFF | TGTGCCTGGGACTTCGGTGAAAAACTGTTTTTT
TRBD1 | TRBJ2-7 | NA | TRBV5-1 | CASSLTGTYEQYF | TGCGCCAGCAGCCTGACAGGGACCTACGAGCAGTACTTC
TRBD2 | TRBJ2-7 | NA | TRBV7-2 | CASSWGLAGPSYEQYF | TGTGCCAGCAGCTGGGGACTAGCGGGGCCTTCCTACGAGCAGTACTTC
TRBD1 | TRBJ2-7 | NA | TRBV5-8 | CASSDRVLYEQYF | TGTGCCAGCAGCGACAGGGTCCTCTACGAGCAGTACTTC
NA | TRBJ2-1 | NA | TRBV18 | CASSPGREASYNEQFF | TGTGCCAGCTCACCAGGAAGGGAGGCCTCCTACAATGAGCAGTTCTTC
NA | TRBJ2-2 | NA | TRBV28 | CASSFESGTKNTGELFF | TGTGCCAGCAGTTTCGAATCCGGGACAAAGAACACCGGGGAGCTGTTTTTT
NA | TRBJ2-1 | NA | TRBV2 | CATTEQGTYNEQFF | TGTGCCACCACAGAACAGGGAACCTACAATGAGCAGTTCTTC
NA | TRBJ1-1 | NA | TRBV7-8 | CASSGGLANTEAFF | TGTGCCAGCAGCGGGGGACTGGCGAACACTGAAGCTTTCTTT
NA | TRBJ2-7 | once | TRBV4-1 | CASSQEQGIYEQYF | TGCGCCAGCAGCCAAGAACAGGGCATCTACGAGCAGTACTTC
NA | TRBJ1-5 | NA | TRBV5-3 | CARSLGQGKYEVCASNQPQHF | TGTGCCAGAAGCTTGGGGCAGGGAAAATACGAGGTCTGCGCAAGCAATCAGCCCCAGCATTTT
NA | TRBJ2-4 | NA | TRBV18 | CASSPLEPRGNIQYF | TGTGCCAGCTCACCATTGGAACCGAGAGGGAACATTCAGTACTTC
TRBD1 | TRBJ1-1 | NA | TRBV7-9 | CASTLEGAAFF | TGTGCCAGCACCCTAGAGGGGGCCGCTTTCTTT
NA | TRBJ1-5 | NA | TRBV28 | CASSSERGQPQHF | TGTGCCAGCAGTTCGGAGCGGGGGCAGCCCCAGCATTTT
NA | TRBJ1-2 | NA | TRBV27 | CASSLWGPGNYGYTF | TGTGCCAGCAGTTTATGGGGGCCGGGTAACTATGGCTACACCTTC
NA | TRBJ1-1 | NA | TRBV6-5 | CASSRVPGGTEAFF | TGTGCCAGCAGCCGCGTCCCGGGAGGGACTGAAGCTTTCTTT
NA | TRBJ1-1 | NA | TRBV27 | CASSLGPGVNTEAFF | TGTGCCAGCAGTTTAGGTCCAGGGGTGAACACTGAAGCTTTCTTT
NA | TRBJ2-7 | NA | TRBV10-3 | CAISEGRGSYEQYF | TGTGCCATCAGTGAGGGAAGGGGTTCCTACGAGCAGTACTTC